A single TCR beta chain is shown here with its context. The antigen is unknown. This record comes from a study of CD8 T cells in Susac syndrome. The wider study: Active disease was present in more than five of the sequenced Susac syndrome patients, and remission in under ten. Study results and limitations: Expansion of clones was not seen in the CD4+ T cell repertoires of Susac syndrome.

With 6 bases removed from V and 0 bases from J, the gap between germline ends came to 12 bases. There are 16 residues in the CDR3. Germline values: CDR1 SGHTA, CDR2 FQGNSA. RNA was extracted with the RNeasy kit, and a quantity of about 0.5 to 1 ug was reverse transcribed using random hexamers. TCRdb re-analysed the immunoSEQ multiplex PCR reads in MiXCR, keeping a single row per CDR3 protein. The profile covers 170,000 or so distinct CDR3 sequences, with about 96% appearing a single time and around 0.12% taken by the ten largest. The V gene is TRBV7-2, the J gene TRBJ1-6; D not resolved. Sequencing was done on a sample of CD4+ T cells from PBMCs. This TCR was sampled from a human donor with Susac syndrome. CDR3 amino acids: CASRQQTSSYNSPLHF. The CDR3 DNA sequence: TGTGCCAGCAGGCAACAAACGAGCTCCTATAATTCACCCCTCCACTTT.